This TCR beta chain is drawn from a study of human CD8 memory T cell subsets. A UMI-labeled 5' RACE approach was the method that produced the TCR beta libraries. TCRdb reprocessed the 5' RACE reads and keeps a single row for each CDR3 protein, giving no DNA. In all, the sample yields around 9,600 distinct CDR3 sequences. The CDR3 covers 14 residues. Germline values: CDR1 SQVTM, CDR2 ANQGSEA. The authors defined TPEX cells as CCR7+ PD-1+ TIGIT+ early memory CD8+ T cells carrying exhausted-like traits. Total CD8+ T cells came from negative magnetic enrichment. The source is a human donor in good health. The sample taken for sequencing was CD8+ T cells from PBMCs. The chain has TRBV29-1 and TRBJ1-2; TCRdb's D call of TRBD1 is untestable without DNA. The CDR3 here is CSVEQGAVNYGYTF.